This TCR beta chain is from a study of CD8+ T cells in alopecia areata. Trimming took off 2 bases at V and 5 bases at J, with 8 bases between the two ends. The CDR3 covers 12 residues. Looked up from germline, CDR1 is SGHRS and CDR2 is YFSETQ. This clone was observed a few times. Extraction and reverse transcription of RNA yielded cDNA as the sequencing template. Libraries were prepared by immunoSEQ multiplex PCR; TCRdb keeps only in-frame clonotypes and omits some of them. The table records 150,000 or so clones, around 87% of them present only once. Punch biopsies of lesional scalp, plus peripheral blood, were taken from alopecia areata patients.

This TCR came from a human donor with alopecia areata. The V and J genes are TRBV5-1 and TRBJ2-7; D not certain. This specimen consisted of CD8+ T cells sorted from blood, obtained at week 0. CDR3: CASSFGFDEQYF. The CDR3 region has the DNA TGCGCCAGCAGCTTTGGGTTCGACGAGCAGTACTTC.